This TCR beta chain was captured by sequencing in a study of glioma-infiltrating T cells after dendritic cell vaccination. Looking at the study overall: Between about 2002 and 2012, patients got autologous tumor lysate-pulsed dendritic cell vaccines. Monocyte-derived dendritic cells, cultured seven days with IL-4 and GM-CSF, were pulsed with autologous tumor lysate.

The count of this clone is one. TCRB CDR3 was amplified from 2 ug genomic DNA or less. Amplification used 60 V beta primers and 13 J beta primers. Profiled with immunoSEQ multiplex PCR; TCRdb holds only in-frame clones, not every one. The data contain around 83,000 clones, less than 85% of them singletons. Time point here: after dendritic cell vaccination, including at tumor progression/relapse. The starting material was blood, obtained after dendritic cell vaccination. The sequence derives from a human donor with glioblastoma.

This CDR3 reads CASSYRSPSNQPQHF. Written as DNA, the CDR3 is TGTGCCAGCAGTTACAGGTCCCCAAGCAATCAGCCCCAGCATTTT. This chain uses TRBV27 with TRBJ1-5; a weak D match, TRBD1 (5 bases). V lost 4 bases and J lost 1, with 11 bases in between. This CDR3 is 15 amino acids long. Per the germline V gene, CDR1 is MNHEY and CDR2 is SMNVEV (reference sequence).